The clone carrying this TCR beta chain was detected a few times. These data come from a study of T cell repertoires in cytomegalovirus infection. One entry per CDR3 protein, called by TCRdb with MiXCR from the reads. The sample lists 150,000 to 200,000 distinct CDR3 sequences; approximately 18% were seen once. CDR3 size: 14 residues. J lost 7 bases, V lost 8 bases, and 11 bases had no gene match. CDR1 and CDR2 from the germline V gene are MNHEY and SMNVEV (reference sequence). The receptor was derived from a human donor in good health (CMV status not recorded). Some clones in this sample may be carry-over from other donors' samples. This chain connects TRBV27 to TRBJ1-2; 9 nucleotides line up with TRBD1. Sequencing was done on a sample of CD8+ T cells from PBMCs. The CDR3 region is CASAAGTGLLGYTF. Written as DNA, the CDR3 is TGTGCCAGCGCAGCCGGGACAGGGCTCCTTGGCTACACCTTC.